The 4 T cell receptor beta chains below come from one sample, sequenced in a study of blood T cell repertoires in COVID-19. Measured with immunoSEQ multiplex PCR; TCRdb has only the in-frame clones, and not every one. This sample has about 140,000 clones, with over 70% found just once. Sequencing was performed on PBMCs or T cells enriched from blood (not recorded which). The receptors here all came from a man in his sixties who had recovered from COVID-19.

V is TRBV7-3 and J is TRBJ2-1, with D hard to call. Per germline, CDR1 SGHTA and CDR2 FQGTGA. This CDR3 is built from 13 residues. V was shortened by 11 bases and J by 1 base, with 12 bases between the two germline ends. The CDR3 region is CASALQSYNEQFF. DNA for the CDR3: TGTGCCTCAGCGTTGCAGTCCTACAATGAGCAGTTCTTC.

J is TRBJ1-6 and V is TRBV5-1, with D perhaps matching TRBD1 (5 bases). Trimming took off 0 bases at V and 10 bases at J, with 17 bases between the two ends. This CDR3 contains 16 residues. Per germline, CDR1 SGHRS and CDR2 YFSETQ. CDR3 nucleotide sequence: TGCGCCAGCAGCTTGGCCGAAGGGGTCGCCAAATCACCCCTCCACTTT. It translates to CASSLAEGVAKSPLHF.

The J gene is TRBJ1-4, the V gene TRBV19; D possibly corresponds to TRBD1 (5 bases). V was pared by 7 bases and J by 14 bases, with 20 bases between. The CDR3 totals 13 residues. The V gene's germline CDR1 is LNHDA and CDR2 SQIVND (reference sequence). The CDR3 DNA reads TGTGCCAGTAACCGCAGCCCAGGGCAGTGGCTGTTTTTT. Its protein is CASNRSPGQWLFF.

The gene calls are TRBV5-1 and TRBJ1-3; D remains ambiguous. Trimming took 4 bases from V and 0 from J, leaving 8 bases between them. Germline CDR1 and CDR2: SGHRS and YFSETQ. The CDR3 is 14 residues long. CDR3 DNA: TGCGCCAGCAGCCCGCCGGGCTCTGGAAACACCATATATTTT. Translation gives CASSPPGSGNTIYF.